The 29 T cell receptor beta chains given below trace back to one sample, sequenced in a study of molecular identifiers for immune sequencing clone quantification. TCRdb called the PCR reads again in MiXCR, with one record for every CDR3 protein. The table records 10,000 to 12,000 distinct CDR3 sequences, under 25% of them present only once. The material sequenced was naive CD8+ T cells from blood, with Jurkat cell RNA spiked in. Subset indicated: FACS-sorted CD8+CD4-CCR7+CD45RA+ naive T cells. These receptors were collected from a human donor in good health. Some libraries in this study had Jurkat cell RNA spiked in.

CDR3 in amino acids: CASSAGGNTEAFF. The CDR3 region has the DNA TGTGCCAGCAGCGCCGGGGGGAACACTGAAGCTTTCTTT. This rearrangement joins TRBV9 to TRBJ1-1; D perhaps matches TRBD1 (5 bases). The V and J ends lost 3 bases and 1 base respectively, with 7 bases between them. The CDR3 sequence is 13 residues long. From germline, CDR1 is SGDLS and CDR2 YYNGEE. Drawing the rest from reference TRBV9 and TRBJ1-1, the complete variable domain is DSGVTQTPKHLITATGQRVTLRCSPRSGDLSVYWYQQSLDQGLQFLIQYYNGEERAKGNILERFSAQQFPDLHSELNLSSLELGDSALYFCASSAGGNTEAFFGQGTRLTVV.

Ten or more counts support this clonotype. The J gene is TRBJ2-3, the V gene TRBV5-1, with D perhaps matching TRBD2 (5 bases). CDR1 and CDR2 (germline): SGHRS, YFSETQ. The CDR3 contains 17 residues. V was cut by 2 bases and J by 1 base, with 17 bases left in between. CDR3 sequence (DNA): TGCGCCAGCAGCTTTTCTGGGTGGGCAGCGGGCACAGATACGCAGTATTTT. This gives the protein CASSFSGWAAGTDTQYF.

This clonotype has at least ten counts. The rearrangement links TRBV9 to TRBJ2-3; 8 bases are a match to TRBD2. With 3 bases clipped from V and 3 bases from J, the junction kept 9 bases outside the gene matches. This CDR3 region has 16 residues. The germline V gene encodes CDR1 SGDLS and CDR2 YYNGEE. DNA of the CDR3: TGTGCCAGCAGCGAGATGGGCCGGGGGGGAACAGATACGCAGTATTTT. Amino acids: CASSEMGRGGTDTQYF. The whole variable domain, remainder taken from reference TRBV9 and TRBJ2-3, is DSGVTQTPKHLITATGQRVTLRCSPRSGDLSVYWYQQSLDQGLQFLIQYYNGEERAKGNILERFSAQQFPDLHSELNLSSLELGDSALYFCASSEMGRGGTDTQYFGPGTRLTVL.

This clonotype is medium-sized (0.01 to 0.1%) within its sample. The CDR3 loop is CASSLGVTNTGELFF. CDR3 DNA: TGTGCCAGCAGCTTAGGGGTGACGAACACCGGGGAGCTGTTTTTT. This chain uses TRBV7-9 with TRBJ2-2; D remains unclear. The germline gives CDR1 SEHNR, CDR2 FQNEAQ (reference sequence). The CDR3 totals 15 residues. Trimming stripped 1 base from V and 0 bases from J, with 6 bases between.

Sample share makes this clonotype medium-sized. The V and J genes are TRBV11-2 and TRBJ2-3, with no clear D. The CDR3 has 13 residues. Germline lookup yields CDR1 SGHAT and CDR2 FQNNGV. V was clipped by 5 bases and J by 2 bases, with 8 bases between them. This CDR3 reads CASSPGPTDTQYF. CDR3 coding DNA: TGTGCCAGCAGCCCAGGCCCCACAGATACGCAGTATTTT. Based on the CDR3 plus reference TRBV11-2 and TRBJ2-3, the full variable domain is EAGVAQSPRYKIIEKRQSVAFWCNPISGHATLYWYQQILGQGPKLLIQFQNNGVVDDSQLPKDRFSAERLKGVDSTLKIQPAKLEDSAVYLCASSPGPTDTQYFGPGTRLTVL.

This clonotype was recorded a few times. V gene TRBV19 combines with J gene TRBJ1-6; D remains ambiguous. V lost 8 bases to trimming and J lost 6 bases, with 11 bases between them. Germline values: CDR1 LNHDA, CDR2 SQIVND (reference sequence). This CDR3 is built from 13 residues. CDR3 bases: TGTGCCAGTCGATTGTCGGGTAATTCACCCCTCCACTTT. It yields the protein CASRLSGNSPLHF.

Relative to its sample, this clonotype is medium-sized. As DNA, the CDR3 is TGTGCCAGCAGCTTGGGGACCGTCCTAACCGGGGATGAGCAGTTCTTC. Translating it yields CASSLGTVLTGDEQFF. This chain joins TRBV5-5 and TRBJ2-1; tentative D call: TRBD2 (5 bases). V shed 0 bases and J shed 8 bases, with 18 bases lying between them. Germline V gene sequence: CDR1 SGHKS, CDR2 YYEKEE (reference sequence). The CDR3 loop spans 16 amino acids.

As concerns this clonotype: A much bigger clone sits one base away, suggesting this may be a read error. V gene TRBV4-2 combines with J gene TRBJ2-2; D possibly uses TRBD1 or TRBD2 (5 bases each). The V end was cut by 2 bases, the J end by 4 bases, with 14 bases between. The CDR3 has 16 residues. Germline CDR1 LGHNA, CDR2 YNFKEQ. The CDR3 sequence: CASSQSSEGSTGELFF. CDR3 DNA sequence: TGTGCCAGCAGCCAATCATCCGAGGGGAGCACCGGGGAGCTGTTTTTT.

This clonotype showed up just a few times. This chain uses TRBV18 with TRBJ2-1, with D unclear. Per germline, CDR1 KGHSH and CDR2 LQKENI. V was cut by 9 bases and J by 0 bases, with 12 bases left in between. The CDR3 contains 14 residues. CDR3 DNA sequence: TGTGCCAGTACATACTTAAGCTCCTACAATGAGCAGTTCTTC. Translating it yields CASTYLSSYNEQFF. Full variable domain (rest looked up from reference TRBV18 and TRBJ2-1): NAGVMQNPRHLVRRRGQEARLRCSPMKGHSHVYWYRQLPEEGLKFMVYLQKENIIDESGMPKERFSAEFPKEGPSILRIQQVVRGDSAAYFCASTYLSSYNEQFFGPGTRLTVL.

Judged by abundance, this clonotype is medium-sized (0.01 to 0.1%). The chain has TRBV2 and TRBJ2-3; D call uncertain. There are 10 residues in the CDR3. In germline, CDR1 is SNHLY, CDR2 FYNNEI. The germline V and J ends were trimmed by 6 bases and 7 bases, with 5 bases remaining between them. The DNA for the CDR3 is TGTGCCAGCAGCACGAATACGCAGTATTTT. Protein sequence: CASSTNTQYF.

By proportion, this clonotype is medium-sized. The chain combines TRBV7-9 with TRBJ2-4; 12 bases are shared with TRBD1. J gave up 4 bases and V 5 bases, and 6 bases lay outside the gene matches. CDR1 and CDR2 from the germline V gene are SEHNR and FQNEAQ (reference sequence). This CDR3 has 16 amino acids. The CDR3 DNA follows: TGTGCCAGCAGCATGGGACAGGGGGCCATAAAAAACATTCAGTACTTC. This translates into CASSMGQGAIKNIQYF.

Judged by abundance, this clonotype is medium-sized (0.01 to 0.1%). The chain carries TRBV10-3 and TRBJ2-5; unclear D gene. The germline V gene encodes CDR1 ENHRY and CDR2 SYGVKD. V was cut by 2 bases and J by 5 bases, with 12 bases left in between. The CDR3 runs 14 residues. CDR3 in DNA: TGTGCCATCAGTGAGCCAGATCAAGATGAGACCCAGTACTTC. Translating gives CAISEPDQDETQYF.

V is TRBV5-4 and J is TRBJ1-5, with a weak D call TRBD1 (6 bases). CDR3 length: 17 amino acids. Trimming took 3 bases from V and 4 from J, leaving 20 bases between them. The germline CDR1 and CDR2 sequences are SGHNT and YYREEE (reference sequence). As DNA, the CDR3 is TGTGCCAGCAGCTGGGGGCCACGATCCCCCGAGAATCAGCCCCAGCATTTT. It yields the protein CASSWGPRSPENQPQHF.

By proportion, this clonotype is medium-sized. This sequence joins TRBV4-3 and TRBJ2-7, with D possibly TRBD1 on 6 matching bases. CDR3 length: 15 amino acids. Germline CDR1 LGHNA, CDR2 YSLEER. The germline V and J ends were trimmed by 4 bases and 6 bases, with 19 bases remaining between them. The chain's CDR3 is CASSPEQGSPSEQYF. The CDR3 nucleotides are TGCGCCAGCAGCCCGGAACAGGGCTCTCCGTCCGAGCAGTACTTC.

With respect to this clonotype: A much larger clonotype is one base distant, so this may be a read error. The CDR3 DNA is TGTGCCAGTAGTCAGCCGGGACAGTCCTACGAGCAGTGCTTC. Translated, it gives CASSQPGQSYEQCF. The rearrangement links TRBV19 to TRBJ2-7; 7 bases agree with TRBD1. CDR1 is LNHDA, CDR2 SQIVND, per germline (reference sequence). The CDR3 extends over 14 amino acids.

This clonotype was seen ten or more times. The chain has TRBV24-1 and TRBJ2-1, with TRBD1 identical over 7 bases. The CDR3 contains 11 residues. Germline CDR1 reads KGHDR; CDR2 reads SFDVKD. Trimming removed 7 bases from V and 10 bases from J; junction bases left unmatched: 3. CDR3: CATRRDREQFF. The CDR3, as DNA: TGTGCCACCAGGAGGGACAGAGAGCAGTTCTTC.

As concerns this clonotype: Possible read error: a much larger clone is one base away. The rearrangement uses TRBV28 and TRBJ2-7; D not certain. Between the trimmed V and J ends, which lost 4 bases and 4 bases, there was a span of 8 bases. Germline V gene lookup returns CDR1 MDHEN and CDR2 SYDVKM. CDR3 length: 12 residues. CDR3 protein: CASSSYWYEQYF. The CDR3 DNA sequence: TGTGCCAGCAGTTCGTACTGGTACGAGCAGTACTTC.

At least ten counts were recorded for this clonotype. The chain has TRBV12-3 or TRBV12-4 and TRBJ2-3; 9 bases are a match to TRBD2. The CDR3 is made up of 14 amino acids. After removal of 5 bases from V and 1 base from J, the junction contained 1 base not matched to a gene. The CDR3 spells CASSRLAGTDTQYF. CDR3 nucleotides: TGTGCCAGCAGTCGACTAGCGGGCACAGATACGCAGTATTTT.

This clonotype was observed a handful of times. V and J are TRBV7-9 and TRBJ1-2; possible D gene TRBD1, 5 bases. V shed 6 bases and J shed 5 bases, with 13 bases lying between them. CDR1 SEHNR and CDR2 FQNEAQ come from the germline V gene (reference sequence). The CDR3 consists of 13 residues. The CDR3 DNA follows: TGTGCCAGCAGGTCCGGGACCGAATATGGCTACACCTTC. Translation: CASRSGTEYGYTF.

Relative to its sample, this clonotype is medium-sized. The chain recombines TRBV7-9 with TRBJ2-1, with 7 bases matching TRBD1. Germline V gene data show CDR1 as SEHNR and CDR2 as FQNEAQ (reference sequence). The length of the CDR3 is 14 residues. V dropped 5 bases and J dropped 6; count of bases not matched to a gene: 7. The CDR3 sequence is CASSHQDRFNEQFF. The CDR3 DNA reads as TGTGCCAGCAGCCACCAGGACAGGTTCAATGAGCAGTTCTTC.

By share, this clonotype ranks as medium-sized (0.01 to 0.1%). The chain combines TRBV6-6 with TRBJ2-3; TRBD1 agrees at 9 bases. The CDR3 contains 14 residues. V was clipped by 6 bases and J by 4 bases; unmatched bases: 5. Germline CDR1 and CDR2: MNHNY and SVGAGI (reference sequence). CDR3 protein: CASSTGQGADTQYF. As DNA, the CDR3 is TGTGCCAGCAGCACGGGACAGGGCGCAGATACGCAGTATTTT.

This chain uses TRBV30 with TRBJ1-4; no clear D. Germline V gene lookup returns CDR1 GTSNPN and CDR2 SVGIG (reference sequence). V was cut by 2 bases and J by 5 bases, with 15 bases left in between. The CDR3 runs 15 residues. CDR3 sequence (DNA): TGTGCCTGGAGTAACGGGAGGGATACGAATGAAAAACTGTTTTTT. It encodes CAWSNGRDTNEKLFF.

This clonotype came up many times. The chain uses TRBV6-2 or TRBV6-3 and TRBJ2-1; no clear D. Trimming removed 5 bases at V and 0 bases at J, with 5 bases between. Per the germline V gene, CDR1 is MNHEY and CDR2 is SVGEGT. This CDR3 comprises 13 residues. The CDR3 DNA sequence: TGTGCCAGCAGTACCGACTCCTACAATGAGCAGTTCTTC. Translation: CASSTDSYNEQFF.

This clonotype appeared a few times. The chain carries TRBV27 and TRBJ2-7; 7 bases are shared with TRBD1. Germline V gene sequence: CDR1 MNHEY, CDR2 SMNVEV (reference sequence). J was trimmed by 3 bases and V by 7 bases; bases with no gene match: 6. This CDR3 has 13 residues. The CDR3 region is CASTRDRDYEQYF. CDR3 DNA sequence: TGTGCCAGCACCCGAGACAGGGACTACGAGCAGTACTTC.

In regard to this clonotype: With a much larger clone just one base away, this may be a read error. V is TRBV6-5 and J is TRBJ2-2, with unresolved D. V lost 2 bases, J lost 4 bases, and 11 bases lay in between. The CDR3 consists of 15 residues. CDR1 and CDR2 (germline): MNHEY, SVGAGI. The DNA of the CDR3 is TGTGCCAGCAGTTACAGCCCCTCGAGCACCGGGGAGCTGTTTTTT. Amino acid sequence: CASSYSPSSTGELFF.

This chain joins TRBV27 and TRBJ2-2; no definite D call. The V and J ends lost 4 bases and 10 bases respectively, with 13 bases between them. CDR3 length: 13 amino acids. The V gene's germline CDR1 is MNHEY and CDR2 SMNVEV (reference sequence). Here the CDR3 DNA reads TGTGCCAGCAGTTCGACAAGTCTGGAGGAGCTGTTTTTT. It codes for CASSSTSLEELFF.

As for this clonotype: A much larger clonotype is one base distant, so this may be a read error. In this CDR3 the conserved last residue, phenylalanine or tryptophan, is missing, so a read error is likely. The J gene is TRBJ1-1, the V gene TRBV4-3; D possibly corresponds to TRBD1 (5 bases). CDR3 length: 15 residues. Germline CDR1 reads LGHNA; CDR2 reads YSLEER. Trimming removed 6 bases from V and 0 bases from J, with 14 bases in between. CDR3 region: CASRFRGLMNTEAFL. CDR3 nucleotide sequence: TGCGCCAGCAGATTTCGGGGCTTGATGAACACTGAAGCTTTCCTT.

For this clonotype: Likely a read error: the CDR3 ends without its conserved phenylalanine or tryptophan. No DNA is shown, since the ends of the CDR3 on it are uncertain; the CDR3 is the one TCRdb lists. The chain recombines TRBV30 with TRBJ1-3. The CDR3 has 12 amino acids, counting both end residues. Germline V gene data show CDR1 as GTSNPN and CDR2 as SVGIG (reference sequence). This chain's CDR3 is CAWSALSNTRYL.

This clonotype was counted ten times or more. V gene TRBV6-5 combines with J gene TRBJ2-5, with TRBD2 matching over 12 bases. This CDR3 is 16 amino acids long. The J segment lost 2 bases and the V segment lost 5 bases, leaving 6 bases of the junction unmatched. Germline V gene data show CDR1 as MNHEY and CDR2 as SVGAGI. The CDR3 bases are TGTGCCAGCAGTACAGGACTAGCGGGGATACAAGAGACCCAGTACTTC. Protein: CASSTGLAGIQETQYF.